This entry features one TCR beta chain sequence. The antigen remains undetermined. Relative to the germline gene, one junction end is altered; a read error may explain this. The data derive from a study of regulatory T cells in long-lasting Graves disease. Through Arm-PCR of CDR3 regions and iRepertoire HTBI primers, TCR beta libraries were built. As handled by the study authors: Under 75 TRBV and some 15 TRBJ segments were identified across samples. TCRdb reprocessed the multiplex PCR reads with MiXCR, giving one entry per CDR3 protein. V and J calls and clone size were set by TCRdb, not the authors. Here the sample spans roughly 300,000 distinct CDR3 sequences, roughly a fifth being singletons. Time point reported: persistent/refractory GD, antithyroid drugs over 5 years with positive TRAb. With RNA extracted from PBMCs as input, the TCR library was made. A peripheral blood sample, roughly 8.5 milliliters in volume, was drawn into EDTA tubes.

The germline V gene encodes CDR1 MGHRA and CDR2 YSYEKL. The CDR3 loop spans 14 amino acids. Points from the study as a whole: A reduction in accuracy may have resulted from the small sample size. The study found TRBV28, TRBJ1-2 and TRBJ2-5 favored in persistent disease.

This sequence joins TRBV4-1 and TRBJ1-5; D gene unclear. The starting material was peripheral blood mononuclear cells (PBMCs), obtained when the disease was refractory, from a patient treated with antithyroid drugs. The sequence derives from a female donor with Graves disease. In DNA, the CDR3 is TGCGCCGGCAGCCAACCGTATGGCAATCAGCCCCAGCATTTT. As protein: CAGSQPYGNQPQHF.